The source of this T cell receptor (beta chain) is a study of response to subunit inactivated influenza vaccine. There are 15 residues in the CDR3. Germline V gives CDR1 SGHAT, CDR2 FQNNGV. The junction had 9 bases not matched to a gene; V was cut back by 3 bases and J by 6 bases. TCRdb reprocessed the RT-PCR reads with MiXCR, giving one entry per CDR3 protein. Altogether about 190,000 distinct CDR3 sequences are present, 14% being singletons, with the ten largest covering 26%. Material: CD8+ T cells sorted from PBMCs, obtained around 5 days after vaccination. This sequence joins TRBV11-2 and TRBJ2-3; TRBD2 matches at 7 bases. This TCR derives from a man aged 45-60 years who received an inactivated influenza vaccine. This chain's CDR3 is CASSFGGGSGDTQYF. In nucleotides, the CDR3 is TGTGCCAGCAGCTTTGGGGGGGGGAGCGGTGATACGCAGTATTTT.